This T cell receptor (beta chain) was observed in a study of blood T cell repertoires in COVID-19. Here immunoSEQ multiplex PCR was the method, and the copy in TCRdb shows in-frame clones only, minus some. The sample includes approximately 290,000 clones, around 90% seen only once; the top ten take approximately 4.5%. Germline assignment: CDR1 MNHEY and CDR2 SMNVEV (reference sequence). The CDR3 is 13 residues long. Trimming removed 1 base at V and 6 bases at J, with 7 bases between. This clonotype was obtained from a young woman with acute COVID-19. This chain connects TRBV27 to TRBJ2-1; D is ambiguous. Material for sequencing was PBMCs or T cells enriched from blood (not recorded which). CDR3 coding DNA: TGTGCCAGCAGTTTATACTCGTCCAATGAGCAGTTCTTC. Translation: CASSLYSSNEQFF.